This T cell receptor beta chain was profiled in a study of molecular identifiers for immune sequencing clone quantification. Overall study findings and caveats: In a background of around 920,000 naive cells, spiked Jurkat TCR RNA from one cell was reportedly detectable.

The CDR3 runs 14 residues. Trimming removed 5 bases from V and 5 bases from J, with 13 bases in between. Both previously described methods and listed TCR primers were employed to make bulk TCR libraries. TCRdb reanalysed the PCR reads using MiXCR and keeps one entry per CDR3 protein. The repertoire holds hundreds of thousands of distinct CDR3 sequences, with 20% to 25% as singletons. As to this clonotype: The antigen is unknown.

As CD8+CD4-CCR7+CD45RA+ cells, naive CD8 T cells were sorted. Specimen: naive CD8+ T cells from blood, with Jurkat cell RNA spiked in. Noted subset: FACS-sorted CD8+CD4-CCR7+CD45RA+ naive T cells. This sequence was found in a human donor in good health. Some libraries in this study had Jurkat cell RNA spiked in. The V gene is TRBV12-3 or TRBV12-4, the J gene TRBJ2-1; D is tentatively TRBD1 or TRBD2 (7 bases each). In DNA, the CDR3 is TGTGCCAGCAGTCCTCAGGGGGGGAACAATGAGCAGTTCTTC. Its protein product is CASSPQGGNNEQFF.